What follows describes a single T cell receptor (beta chain). The target antigen is unknown. The table came from immunoSEQ multiplex PCR; TCRdb's copy has only in-frame clones and leaves some out. The table records roughly 110,000 clones, 84% of them present only once. Trimming took off 5 bases at V and 5 bases at J, with 12 bases between the two ends. CDR1 MNHEY and CDR2 SVGEGT come from the germline V gene. The CDR3 length is 13 residues. The sample is drawn from a study of T cell responses to AZD1222 COVID-19 vaccine. Study results and limitations: Seropositivity was recorded at baseline in only a handful of AZD1222 recipients.

This TCR derives from an adult in good health. Here the sequenced sample was peripheral blood, taken on day 0 of AZD1222 vaccination. The chain links TRBV6-2 or TRBV6-3 to TRBJ1-1; D unresolved. Here the CDR3 DNA reads TGTGCCAGCAGTCGACCCCGGATGACTGAAGCTTTCTTT. This encodes CASSRPRMTEAFF.